Following are 29 T cell receptor beta chains from one sample sequenced in a study of shared clonotypes between healthy human individuals (dated by TCRdb to about 2020). The protocol used for the library was the immunoSEQ multiplex PCR assay. In TCRdb, the immuneACCESS table is reduced to in-frame sequences with V and J assigned. These tables do not hold every clone; where another copy was compared, an unresolved V gene accounts for under half, and the others remain unexplained. The sample table shows some 2,500,000 clones, and about nine tenths are seen once. The ten largest account for roughly 0.34% of the sample. Material: naive CD4+ T cells from PBMCs. The cell subset or site tag for this specimen amounts to: CD45RA+ positively selected. Source of these receptors: a man aged 18 to 29 in good health. Some clones in this sample may be carry-over from other donors' samples.

The CDR3 DNA follows: TGTGCCAGCAGCCGTCTCTTACCGGGACAGGGGGACACCGGGGAGCTGTTTTTT. Translated: CASSRLLPGQGDTGELFF. The V and J genes are TRBV2 and TRBJ2-2; TRBD1 matches 11 bases. V trimming: 6 bases; J trimming: 3 bases; junction bases outside the gene matches: 12. Germline V CDR1 and CDR2: SNHLY, FYNNEI. The CDR3 has 18 residues.

The chain joins TRBV18 to TRBJ2-3, with 13 bases lining up with TRBD2. CDR3 length: 15 amino acids. Germline assignment: CDR1 KGHSH and CDR2 LQKENI. Trimming at V came to 6 bases and at J to 5 bases, leaving 5 bases not matched to a gene. CDR3 DNA: TGTGCCAGCTCCGGACTAGCGGGAGTCGGAGATACGCAGTATTTT. Its protein product is CASSGLAGVGDTQYF.

This clone appeared a single time. The rearrangement uses TRBV6-6 and TRBJ2-3; D gene unclear. Trimming removed 0 bases from V and 0 bases from J, with 10 bases in between. Germline-derived CDR1 and CDR2 are MNHNY and SVGAGI (reference sequence). CDR3 length: 16 residues. This chain's CDR3 is CASSYSGGRSTDTQYF. CDR3 nucleotide sequence: TGTGCCAGCAGTTACTCGGGCGGTCGTAGCACAGATACGCAGTATTTT.

The rearrangement uses TRBV6-5 and TRBJ2-1; D is perhaps TRBD1 (6 bases). Germline CDR1 reads MNHEY; CDR2 reads SVGAGI. V gave up 6 bases and J gave up 0 bases, with 12 bases separating them. CDR3 length: 15 amino acids. This CDR3 is CASSLGQPSYNEQFF. The CDR3 nucleotides read TGTGCCAGCAGCCTTGGACAGCCCTCCTACAATGAGCAGTTCTTC.

The chain is built from TRBV5-4 and TRBJ1-6; unclear D gene. There are 14 residues in the CDR3. The germline V gene encodes CDR1 SGHNT and CDR2 YYREEE (reference sequence). V lost 3 bases to trimming and J lost 4 bases, with 8 bases between them. CDR3 DNA sequence: TGTGCCAGCAGCTCCGCGGGGTATAATTCACCCCTCCACTTT. Protein sequence: CASSSAGYNSPLHF.

The chain combines TRBV5-1 with TRBJ1-4; no firm D call. Trimming left V 4 bases short and J 7 bases short, with 14 bases between. This CDR3 comprises 14 residues. Looked up from germline, CDR1 is SGHRS and CDR2 is YFSETQ. The CDR3 nucleotides are TGCGCCAGCAGCACCACGGCTCGGAGTGAAAAACTGTTTTTT. It translates to CASSTTARSEKLFF.

This sequence joins TRBV6-6 and TRBJ1-5; D not resolved. Germline CDR1 MNHNY, CDR2 SVGAGI (reference sequence). Trimming took 0 bases from V and 4 from J, leaving 13 bases between them. The CDR3 has 16 residues. The CDR3 DNA reads as TGTGCCAGCAGTTACTCGAGGTCGAGGGAGAATCAGCCCCAGCATTTT. It codes for CASSYSRSRENQPQHF.

With regard to this clone: The same CDR3 is also encoded by other DNA sequences in this sample. The chain uses TRBV27 and TRBJ2-2, with no clear D. V lost 1 base and J 1 base, leaving 4 bases between the germline ends. Germline V gene sequence: CDR1 MNHEY, CDR2 SMNVEV (reference sequence). CDR3 size: 14 residues. The CDR3 reads CASSLFRNTGELFF. In DNA, the CDR3 is TGTGCCAGCAGTTTATTCAGGAACACCGGGGAGCTGTTTTTT.

V usage is TRBV5-5 and J usage is TRBJ2-7; possibly TRBD1 for D (5 bases). V gave up 3 bases and J gave up 0 bases, with 16 bases separating them. The CDR3 is made up of 16 amino acids. CDR1 and CDR2 (germline): SGHKS, YYEKEE (reference sequence). In DNA, the CDR3 is TGTGCCAGCAGCTGGCCTGGGGCTAGGAGCTCCTACGAGCAGTACTTC. As protein: CASSWPGARSSYEQYF.

The V and J genes are TRBV27 and TRBJ1-2, with D unresolved. V lost 11 bases to trimming and J lost 8 bases, with 18 bases between them. This CDR3 has 12 amino acids. Germline V CDR1 and CDR2: MNHEY, SMNVEV (reference sequence). The CDR3 DNA reads as TGTGCCGCAGCAAGTTCGCGACGCGGCTACACCTTC. This gives the protein CAAASSRRGYTF.

The chain recombines TRBV18 with TRBJ2-7; tentative D call: TRBD1 (5 bases). Per germline, CDR1 KGHSH and CDR2 LQKENI. CDR3 length: 13 amino acids. V lost 2 bases and J lost 7, with 12 bases in between. CDR3 sequence (DNA): TGTGCCAGCTCACCATCGATCAGGGAAGAGCAGTACTTC. Translation gives CASSPSIREEQYF.

This clone was found once. Other DNA variants within this sample encode the same CDR3. The chain has TRBV5-1 and TRBJ2-7; 11 nucleotides line up with TRBD2. CDR1 is SGHRS, CDR2 YFSETQ, per germline. The CDR3 runs to 14 residues. Germline trimming cut 4 bases from V and 1 base from J; bases unmatched to any gene: 1. CDR3 bases: TGCGCCAGCAGCGGGACTAGCGGATCCTACGAGCAGTACTTC. This gives the protein CASSGTSGSYEQYF.

The chain has TRBV4-2 and TRBJ2-7; TRBD2 matches at 8 bases. The germline V gene encodes CDR1 LGHNA and CDR2 YNFKEQ. The CDR3 has 16 amino acids. With V trimmed by 2 bases and J by 4 bases, 10 bases remained unmatched. The CDR3 reads CASSQIGAGGFYEQYF. The CDR3 coding sequence is TGTGCCAGCAGCCAAATCGGGGCGGGAGGTTTTTACGAGCAGTACTTC.

The chain recombines TRBV27 with TRBJ1-2; maybe TRBD1 (6 bases). Germline V gene data show CDR1 as MNHEY and CDR2 as SMNVEV (reference sequence). CDR3 length equals 16 residues. Trimming took off 2 bases at V and 5 bases at J, with 18 bases between the two ends. The CDR3 DNA reads TGTGCCAGCAGTTTAGAATATGGGGGGGGCGGTTATGGCTACACCTTC. Encoded protein: CASSLEYGGGGYGYTF.

This sequence joins TRBV15 and TRBJ2-1; perhaps TRBD1 as D (6 bases). The V and J ends lost 1 base and 15 bases respectively, with 16 bases between them. Looked up from germline, CDR1 is LNHNV and CDR2 is YYDKDF (reference sequence). CDR3 length: 13 amino acids. CDR3 bases: TGTGCCACCAGCAGAGGGACAGAATTCTCATGGTTCTTC. It specifies CATSRGTEFSWFF.

As to this clone: The sample has other DNA sequences that encode this CDR3 too. In nucleotides, the CDR3 is TGCGCCAGCAGCCCGACAGATTCTGGGGCCAACGTCCTGACTTTC. Protein product: CASSPTDSGANVLTF. The chain joins TRBV5-1 to TRBJ2-6; maybe TRBD1 (5 bases). The V end lost 4 bases, the J end lost 1 base, and 9 bases lay between the germline ends. The CDR3 has 15 amino acids. CDR1 is SGHRS and CDR2 is YFSETQ in the germline V gene.

The rearrangement joins TRBV5-1 to TRBJ2-6; no reliable D call. The length of the CDR3 is 16 residues. CDR1 and CDR2 (germline): SGHRS, YFSETQ. V was pared by 4 bases and J by 3 bases, with 14 bases between. The CDR3 loop is CASSREPGVGANVLTF. The CDR3 DNA sequence: TGCGCCAGCAGCAGAGAGCCAGGCGTTGGGGCCAACGTCCTGACTTTC.

For this clone: Other DNA sequences in the sample encode the same CDR3. The chain links TRBV18 to TRBJ2-7; D gene ambiguous. V shed 4 bases and J shed 0 bases, with 7 bases lying between them. There are 13 residues in the CDR3. The germline CDR1 and CDR2 sequences are KGHSH and LQKENI. For the CDR3, the DNA is TGTGCCAGCTCACTAGGAAGCTCCTACGAGCAGTACTTC. Its protein is CASSLGSSYEQYF.

The rearrangement links TRBV19 to TRBJ2-6; D uncertain. V was pared by 6 bases and J by 1 base, with 10 bases between. From germline, CDR1 is LNHDA and CDR2 SQIVND (reference sequence). The CDR3 spans 15 residues. CDR3 nucleotide sequence: TGTGCCAGTAGCCTGGGTTTATCTGGGGCCAACGTCCTGACTTTC. Amino acid sequence: CASSLGLSGANVLTF.

V gene TRBV7-2 combines with J gene TRBJ2-3, with 11 bases matching TRBD2. Germline V gene data show CDR1 as SGHTA and CDR2 as FQGNSA. V was pared by 7 bases and J by 8 bases, with 11 bases of the junction left unmatched. The CDR3 spans 15 residues. The CDR3 DNA is TGTGCCAGCACCATTATAGCGGGAGGGCCCCTTACGCAGTATTTT. Amino acids: CASTIIAGGPLTQYF.

This sequence joins TRBV18 and TRBJ1-4, with D possibly matching TRBD1 (5 bases). Germline V gives CDR1 KGHSH, CDR2 LQKENI. V dropped 2 bases and J dropped 7 bases, with 11 bases sitting between them. The CDR3 has 14 residues. The CDR3 nucleotides read TGTGCCAGCTCACCATCCAGGGTTGCTGAAAAACTGTTTTTT. Translated: CASSPSRVAEKLFF. The complete variable domain, with remaining parts taken from reference TRBV18 and TRBJ1-4, reads NAGVMQNPRHLVRRRGQEARLRCSPMKGHSHVYWYRQLPEEGLKFMVYLQKENIIDESGMPKERFSAEFPKEGPSILRIQQVVRGDSAAYFCASSPSRVAEKLFFGSGTQLSVL.

The V and J genes are TRBV11-3 and TRBJ1-3; D is ambiguous. The CDR3 contains 13 residues. Germline V gives CDR1 SGHNT, CDR2 YENEEA. Trimming took off 5 bases at V and 0 bases at J, with 5 bases between the two ends. The CDR3 coding sequence is TGTGCCAGCAGCCTCCTCTCTGGAAACACCATATATTTT. Protein product: CASSLLSGNTIYF. Together with reference TRBV11-3 and TRBJ1-3, the CDR3 gives the full variable domain: EAGVVQSPRYKIIEKKQPVAFWCNPISGHNTLYWYLQNLGQGPELLIRYENEEAVDDSQLPKDRFSAERLKGVDSTLKIQPAELGDSAVYLCASSLLSGNTIYFGEGSWLTVV.

The rearrangement joins TRBV30 to TRBJ2-2; D perhaps matches TRBD2 (6 bases). The CDR3 is made up of 15 amino acids. V was pared by 5 bases and J by 2 bases, with 15 bases between. From germline, CDR1 is GTSNPN and CDR2 SVGIG (reference sequence). The CDR3 here is CAWAGGSGNTGELFF. The CDR3 DNA sequence: TGTGCCTGGGCCGGGGGTAGCGGAAACACCGGGGAGCTGTTTTTT.

The chain employs TRBV10-3 and TRBJ2-2, with 15 nucleotides matching TRBD2. The CDR3 has 18 amino acids. V was pared by 0 bases and J by 5 bases, with 4 bases of the junction left unmatched. Germline V gene sequence: CDR1 ENHRY, CDR2 SYGVKD. CDR3 amino acids: CAISESPGLAGGTGELFF. The CDR3 DNA reads TGTGCCATCAGTGAGTCACCGGGACTAGCGGGAGGAACCGGGGAGCTGTTTTTT.

The CDR3 DNA sequence: TGTGCCTGGAGTTCGGGCTCTCTTAGCGGGCCCCAGCATTTT. It specifies CAWSSGSLSGPQHF. The rearrangement links TRBV30 to TRBJ1-5; D remains ambiguous. Trimming removed 2 bases at V and 9 bases at J, with 17 bases between. Germline CDR1 reads GTSNPN; CDR2 reads SVGIG (reference sequence). The CDR3 covers 14 residues.

This CDR3 reads CASSDFGDPNTEAFF. CDR3 coding DNA: TGCGCCAGCAGCGACTTCGGGGACCCGAACACTGAAGCTTTCTTT. This sequence joins TRBV5-1 and TRBJ1-1; D possibly corresponds to TRBD1 (5 bases). Germline lookup yields CDR1 SGHRS and CDR2 YFSETQ. The CDR3 loop spans 15 amino acids. V was shortened by 4 bases and J by 1 base, with 14 bases between the two germline ends.

The rearrangement joins TRBV7-9 to TRBJ2-1; D may be TRBD2 (7 bases). Trimming cost V 8 bases and J 4 bases, with 21 bases left between them. The CDR3 has 16 amino acids. Germline CDR1 is SEHNR and CDR2 is FQNEAQ (reference sequence). The CDR3 spells CASLAARGQIYNEQFF. The CDR3, as DNA: TGTGCCAGCCTAGCGGCGCGGGGGCAGATTTACAATGAGCAGTTCTTC. Full variable domain (missing parts from reference TRBV7-9 and TRBJ2-1): DTGVSQNPRHKITKRGQNVTFRCDPISEHNRLYWYRQTLGQGPEFLTYFQNEAQLEKSRLLSDRFSAERPKGSFSTLEIQRTEQGDSAMYLCASLAARGQIYNEQFFGPGTRLTVL.

This sequence joins TRBV5-5 and TRBJ2-1, with 11 bases fitting TRBD2. The CDR3 covers 16 residues. The germline V gene has CDR1 SGHKS and CDR2 YYEKEE (reference sequence). V dropped 2 bases and J dropped 4; count of bases not matched to a gene: 5. The CDR3 is CASSFTSGSPYNEQFF. CDR3 sequence (DNA): TGTGCCAGCAGCTTTACTAGCGGGAGTCCATACAATGAGCAGTTCTTC.

The chain combines TRBV5-1 with TRBJ2-2, with TRBD1 identical over 7 bases. CDR1 is SGHRS and CDR2 is YFSETQ in the germline V gene. This CDR3 is 15 amino acids long. Trimming took 6 bases from V and 0 from J; bases not matched to a gene: 5. CDR3 in amino acids: CASTNDRANTGELFF. The CDR3 bases are TGCGCCAGCACCAACGACAGGGCGAACACCGGGGAGCTGTTTTTT.